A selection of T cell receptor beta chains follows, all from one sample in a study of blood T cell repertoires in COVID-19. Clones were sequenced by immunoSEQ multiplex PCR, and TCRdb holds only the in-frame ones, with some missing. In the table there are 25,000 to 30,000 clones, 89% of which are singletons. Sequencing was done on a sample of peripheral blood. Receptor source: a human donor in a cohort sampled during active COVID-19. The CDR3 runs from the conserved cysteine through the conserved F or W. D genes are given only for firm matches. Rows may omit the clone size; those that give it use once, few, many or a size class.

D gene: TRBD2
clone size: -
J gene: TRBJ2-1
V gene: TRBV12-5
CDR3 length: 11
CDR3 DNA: TGTGCTAGTGGTTTCGCGGGGGGGCAGTTCTTC
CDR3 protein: CASGFAGGQFF

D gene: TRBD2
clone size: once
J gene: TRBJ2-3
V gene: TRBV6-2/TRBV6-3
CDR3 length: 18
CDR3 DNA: TGTGCCAGCAGCACCCCCCCAGAGAGCGGGGGGGCCGTGGATACGCAGTATTTT
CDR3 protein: CASSTPPESGGAVDTQYF

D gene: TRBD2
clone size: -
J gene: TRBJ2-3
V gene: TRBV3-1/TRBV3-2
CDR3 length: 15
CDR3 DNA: TGTGCCAGCAGCCTTAGCAGCGGGGGGGGAGATACGCAGTATTTT
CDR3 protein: CASSLSSGGGDTQYF

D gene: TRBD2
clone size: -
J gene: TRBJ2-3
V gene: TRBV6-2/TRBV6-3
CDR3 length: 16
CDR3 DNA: TGTGCCAGCAGTTGGACTAGCGGGGGGCCCACAGATACGCAGTATTTT
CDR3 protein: CASSWTSGGPTDTQYF

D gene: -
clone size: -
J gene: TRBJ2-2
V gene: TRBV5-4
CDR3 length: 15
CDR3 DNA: TGTGCCAGCAGCTTTCCCGGACTATCCACCGGGGAGCTGTTTTTT
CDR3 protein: CASSFPGLSTGELFF

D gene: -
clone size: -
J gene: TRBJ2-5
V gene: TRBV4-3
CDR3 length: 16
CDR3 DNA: TGCGCCAGCAGCCAAGGCCCCGCGGGGGCAGAGGAGACCCAGTACTTC
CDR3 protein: CASSQGPAGAEETQYF

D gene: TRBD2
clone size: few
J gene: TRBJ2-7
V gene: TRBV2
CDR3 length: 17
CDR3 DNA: TGTGCCAGCAACCACGGGGTAGCGGGGGCTCTGGGGGACGAGCAGTACTTC
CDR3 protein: CASNHGVAGALGDEQYF

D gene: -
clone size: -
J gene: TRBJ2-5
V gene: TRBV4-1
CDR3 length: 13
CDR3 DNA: TGCGCCAGCAGCCCCCTAGTCCGGGAGACCCAGTACTTC
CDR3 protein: CASSPLVRETQYF

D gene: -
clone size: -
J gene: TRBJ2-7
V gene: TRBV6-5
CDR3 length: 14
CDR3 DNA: TGTGCCAGTCAGTGGGGACAACTGACCTACGAGCAGTACTTC
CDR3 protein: CASQWGQLTYEQYF

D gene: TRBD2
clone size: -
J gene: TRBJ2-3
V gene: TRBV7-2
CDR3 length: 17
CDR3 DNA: TGTGCCAGCAGCTCGATCGGCGGGGGGGTTAGCACAGATACGCAGTATTTT
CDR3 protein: CASSSIGGGVSTDTQYF

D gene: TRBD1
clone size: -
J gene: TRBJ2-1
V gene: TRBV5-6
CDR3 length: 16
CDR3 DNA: TGTGCCAGCAGCGCCGGGACAGGGGGTGCCTACAATGAGCAGTTCTTC
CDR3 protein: CASSAGTGGAYNEQFF

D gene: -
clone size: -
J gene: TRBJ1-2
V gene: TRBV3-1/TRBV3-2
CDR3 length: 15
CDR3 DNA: TGTGCCAGCAGCCAAGATAGTTACAGGGTCTATGGCTACACCTTC
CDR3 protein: CASSQDSYRVYGYTF

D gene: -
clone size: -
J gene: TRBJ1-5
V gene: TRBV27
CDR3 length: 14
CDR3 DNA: TGTGCCAGCAGTTTATTAAATAGCAATCAGCCCCAGCATTTT
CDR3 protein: CASSLLNSNQPQHF

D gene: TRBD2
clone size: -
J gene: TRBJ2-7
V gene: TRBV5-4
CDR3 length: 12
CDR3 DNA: TGTGCCAGCAGCTGGGAGGGGTACGAGCAGTACTTC
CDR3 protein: CASSWEGYEQYF

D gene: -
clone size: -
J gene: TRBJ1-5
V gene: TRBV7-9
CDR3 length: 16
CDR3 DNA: TGTGCCAGCAGCCTGGACCTGGGGGCGACCAATCAGCCCCAGCATTTT
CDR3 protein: CASSLDLGATNQPQHF

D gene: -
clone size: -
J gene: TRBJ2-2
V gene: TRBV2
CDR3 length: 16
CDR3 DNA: TGTGCCAGCAATTTCTTGGGGACAACTAACACCGGGGAGCTGTTTTTT
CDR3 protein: CASNFLGTTNTGELFF

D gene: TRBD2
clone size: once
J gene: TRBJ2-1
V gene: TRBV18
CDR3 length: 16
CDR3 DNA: TGTGCCAGCTCTGCGACTAGCAGCCGATCCTACAATGAGCAGTTCTTC
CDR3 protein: CASSATSSRSYNEQFF

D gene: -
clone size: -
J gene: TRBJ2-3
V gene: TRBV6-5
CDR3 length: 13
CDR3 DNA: TGTGCCAGCACCGACGGGATTCGGGATACGCAGTATTTT
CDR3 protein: CASTDGIRDTQYF

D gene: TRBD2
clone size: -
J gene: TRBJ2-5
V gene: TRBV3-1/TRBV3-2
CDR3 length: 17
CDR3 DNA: TGTGCCAGCAGCTCCCAAAGGACTAGCGGGGCACAAGAGACCCAGTACTTC
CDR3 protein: CASSSQRTSGAQETQYF

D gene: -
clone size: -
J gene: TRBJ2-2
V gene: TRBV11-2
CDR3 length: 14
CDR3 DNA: TGTGCCAGCAGCTTAGACAGGGTAACCGGGGAGCTGTTTTTT
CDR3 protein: CASSLDRVTGELFF

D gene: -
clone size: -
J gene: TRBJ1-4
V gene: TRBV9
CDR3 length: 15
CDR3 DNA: TGTGCCAGCAGCATCTCCGGGGGGTCGGGTGAAAAACTGTTTTTT
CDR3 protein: CASSISGGSGEKLFF

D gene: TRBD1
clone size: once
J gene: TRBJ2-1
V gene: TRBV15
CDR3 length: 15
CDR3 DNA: TGTGCCACCAGCAGAGATAGGGGACAGGGGAATGAGCAGTTCTTC
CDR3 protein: CATSRDRGQGNEQFF

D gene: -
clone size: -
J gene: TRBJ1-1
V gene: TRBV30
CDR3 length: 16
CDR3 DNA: TGTGCCTGGAGTGTAGCCCCCCTGGAGGGTGGCACTGAAGCTTTCTTT
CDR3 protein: CAWSVAPLEGGTEAFF

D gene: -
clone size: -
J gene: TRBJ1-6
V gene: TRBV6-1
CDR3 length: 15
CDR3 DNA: TGTGCCAGCAGTGAAGGACAGGCTAGCCGTTCACCCCTCCACTTT
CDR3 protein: CASSEGQASRSPLHF

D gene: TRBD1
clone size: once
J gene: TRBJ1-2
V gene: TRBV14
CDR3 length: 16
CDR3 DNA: TGTGCCAGCAGCCAAGCTCGGACAGGAGACTCCTATGGCTACACCTTC
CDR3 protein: CASSQARTGDSYGYTF

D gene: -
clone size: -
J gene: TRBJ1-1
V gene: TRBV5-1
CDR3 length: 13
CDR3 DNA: TGCGCCAGCAGCTTGAGAGAAGGGGCTGAAGCTTTCTTT
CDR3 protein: CASSLREGAEAFF

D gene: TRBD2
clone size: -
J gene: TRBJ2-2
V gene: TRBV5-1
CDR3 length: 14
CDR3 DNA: TGCGCCAGCAGCTCCGGGAGGTGGTCCGGGGAGCTGTTTTTT
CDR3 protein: CASSSGRWSGELFF

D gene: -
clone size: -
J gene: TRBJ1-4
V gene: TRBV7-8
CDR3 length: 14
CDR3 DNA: TGTGCCAGCAGCTTACGGGAATATAATGAAAAACTGTTTTTT
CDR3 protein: CASSLREYNEKLFF

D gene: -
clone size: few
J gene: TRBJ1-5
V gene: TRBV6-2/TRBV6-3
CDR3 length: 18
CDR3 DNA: TGTGCCAGCAGTTACTCGAAGGAGCAGCCTATACGTATTCAGCCCCAGCATTTT
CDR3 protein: CASSYSKEQPIRIQPQHF

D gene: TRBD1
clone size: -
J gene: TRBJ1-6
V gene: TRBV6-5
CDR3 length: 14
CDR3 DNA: TGTGCCAGCAGTTCCTCCTTCCCGGGACAGGAAACCCACTTT
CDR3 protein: CASSSSFPGQETHF

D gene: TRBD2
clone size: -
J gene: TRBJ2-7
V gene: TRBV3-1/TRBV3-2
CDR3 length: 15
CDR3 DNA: TGTGCCAGCCGAGATCGCGGGGGGAAGGCCTACGAGCAGTACTTC
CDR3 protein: CASRDRGGKAYEQYF

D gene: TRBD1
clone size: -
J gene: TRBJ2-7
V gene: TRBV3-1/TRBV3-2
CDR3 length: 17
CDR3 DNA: TGTGCCAGCAGCCAAGGCTCAGGGGGCCAGGGCTCCTACGAGCAGTACTTC
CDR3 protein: CASSQGSGGQGSYEQYF

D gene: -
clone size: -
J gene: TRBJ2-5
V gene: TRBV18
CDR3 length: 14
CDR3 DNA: TGTGCCAGCTCAGAGGACAGCCCCCAAGAGACCCAGTACTTC
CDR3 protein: CASSEDSPQETQYF

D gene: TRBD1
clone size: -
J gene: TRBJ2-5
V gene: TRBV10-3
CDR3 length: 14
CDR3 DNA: TGTGCCATCAACAACCAGGGGGTCCAAGAGACCCAGTACTTC
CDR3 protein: CAINNQGVQETQYF

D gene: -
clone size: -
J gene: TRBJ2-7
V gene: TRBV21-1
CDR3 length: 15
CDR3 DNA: TGTGCCAGCAGAGGAGACGGCGGAACTGCCGACGAGCAGTACTTC
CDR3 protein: CASRGDGGTADEQYF

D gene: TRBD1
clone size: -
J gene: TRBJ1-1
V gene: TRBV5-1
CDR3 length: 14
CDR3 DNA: TGCGCCAGCAGCCAGATGACAGGGGGCGAGGCAGCTTTCTTT
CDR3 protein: CASSQMTGGEAAFF

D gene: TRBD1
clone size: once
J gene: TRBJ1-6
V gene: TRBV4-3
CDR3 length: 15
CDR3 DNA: TGCGCCAGCAGCCAAGGGGACAGCAATAATTCACCCCTCCACTTT
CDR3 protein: CASSQGDSNNSPLHF

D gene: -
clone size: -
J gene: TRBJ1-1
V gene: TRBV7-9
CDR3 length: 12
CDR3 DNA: TGTGCCAGCAGCTTCGGTGACACTGAAGCTTTCTTT
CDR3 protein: CASSFGDTEAFF

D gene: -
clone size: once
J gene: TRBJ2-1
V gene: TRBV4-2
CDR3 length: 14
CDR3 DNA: TGTGCCAGCAGCCAAGCCCGGACTAACAGTGAGCAGTTCTTC
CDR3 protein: CASSQARTNSEQFF

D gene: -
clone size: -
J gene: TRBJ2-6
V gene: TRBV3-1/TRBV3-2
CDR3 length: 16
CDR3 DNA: TGTGCCAGCACTATAAACGGGAGATTTGGGGCCAACGTCCTGACTTTC
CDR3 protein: CASTINGRFGANVLTF

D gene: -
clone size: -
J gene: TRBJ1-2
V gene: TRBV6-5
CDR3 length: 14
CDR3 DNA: TGTGCCAGCAGCCTAGACCGTAGTAGCTATGGCTACACCTTC
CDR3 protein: CASSLDRSSYGYTF

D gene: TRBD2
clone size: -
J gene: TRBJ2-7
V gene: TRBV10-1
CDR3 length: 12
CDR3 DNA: TGCGCCAGCGGATTAGCGGGGGGGGCCCGGCACTTC
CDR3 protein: CASGLAGGARHF

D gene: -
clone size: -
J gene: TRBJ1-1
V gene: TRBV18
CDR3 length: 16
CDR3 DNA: TGTGCCAGCTCACCAACCTCGGACAGCTCCGGCACTGAAGCTTTCTTT
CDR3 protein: CASSPTSDSSGTEAFF

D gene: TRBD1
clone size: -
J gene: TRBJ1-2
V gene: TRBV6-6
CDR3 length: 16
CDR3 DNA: TGTGCCAGCCGCGATAAACCGGGACAGGACCACTATGGCTACACCTTC
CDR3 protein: CASRDKPGQDHYGYTF